This entry features one T cell receptor beta chain sequence. Its antigen is unknown. The data belong to a study of early T cells in non-severe SARS-CoV-2 infection. Study-wide background: The input, bulk RNA from unsorted whole blood, was sequenced, and chains were unpaired. General observations from the study: VDJdb matches were skewed toward anti-spike CD8 T cell responses.

Germline V gives CDR1 SQVTM, CDR2 ANQGSEA. CDR3 length: 14 residues. J was trimmed by 4 bases and V by 0 bases; bases with no gene match: 6. TCRdb recomputed calls from the 5' RACE reads with MiXCR, one row per CDR3 protein. The data hold about 76,000 distinct CDR3 sequences, with about a sixth observed a single time. The sequencing input was whole blood. This receptor was taken from an adult who was a healthcare worker with PCR-confirmed SARS-CoV-2 infection or an uninfected control (not recorded which). The chain is built from TRBV29-1 and TRBJ2-7; 7 bases match TRBD1. DNA for the CDR3: TGCAGCGTTGAAGATAGGAACAGGGGTTACGAGCAGTACTTC. As protein: CSVEDRNRGYEQYF.